Listed below are T cell receptor beta chains from one sample, sequenced in a study of prognosis after radiotherapy for stage I lung cancer. Each CDR3 protein gets one entry after TCRdb re-called the multiplex PCR reads with MiXCR. Of approximately 35,000 distinct CDR3 sequences listed, about 34% were seen once; the top ten hold roughly 15%. The specimen was PBMCs, collected before or after stereotactic body radiation therapy (not recorded which). All receptors come from a donor of 50 years or more with non-small cell lung cancer. Each CDR3 is given with its conserved first and last residue. The D gene is left open where the match is weak. A clone size is listed for some rows: how often the clone was seen (once, few, many), or a class if it is expanded.

TRBV6-2/TRBV6-3,TRBJ1-5,NA,NA,CASGPRGPINQPQHF,TGTGCCAGCGGGCCCAGGGGACCTATCAATCAGCCCCAGCATTTT
TRBV29-1,TRBJ2-1,NA,NA,CSVEEGAEQFF,TGCAGCGTTGAGGAGGGCGCTGAGCAGTTCTTC
TRBV12-3/TRBV12-4,TRBJ2-2,NA,once,CASSLGRGIGEHFF,TGTGCCAGCAGTTTGGGCAGGGGTATCGGGGAGCATTTTTTT
TRBV6-1,TRBJ2-5,NA,many,CASIGHVGETQYF,TGTGCCAGCATAGGACATGTTGGAGAGACCCAGTACTTC
TRBV12-5,TRBJ1-1,NA,many,CASGLVTRVSEAFF,TGTGCTAGTGGTTTGGTAACGAGGGTCTCTGAAGCTTTCTTT
TRBV27,TRBJ1-5,NA,NA,CASSLLEAQPQHF,TGTGCCAGCAGTTTATTGGAGGCACAGCCCCAGCATTTT
TRBV27,TRBJ2-2,TRBD2,NA,CASSRTSGRARTGELFF,TGTGCCAGCAGTCGGACTAGCGGGAGAGCCCGCACCGGGGAGCTGTTTTTT
TRBV20-1,TRBJ1-3,NA,once,CSASEANSGNTIYF,TGCAGTGCTAGTGAGGCTAACTCTGGAAACACCATATATTTT
TRBV27,TRBJ2-7,NA,medium-sized,CASSLHSYEQYF,TGTGCCAGCAGCCTCCACTCCTACGAGCAGTACTTC
TRBV7-2,TRBJ1-5,TRBD1,NA,CASSRTGCQPQHF,TGTGCCAGCAGTCGGACAGGGTGTCAGCCCCAGCATTTT
TRBV7-9,TRBJ2-2,TRBD2,many,CASSRDYYTGELFF,TGTGCCAGCAGCCGGGACTACTACACCGGGGAGCTGTTTTTT
TRBV5-6,TRBJ2-5,NA,NA,CASSLYGTYSQETQYF,TGTGCCAGCAGCTTGTACGGGACATATTCCCAAGAGACCCAGTACTTC
TRBV7-9,TRBJ2-7,NA,many,CASSRQNYEQYF,TGTGCCAGCAGCCGTCAAAACTACGAGCAGTACTTC
TRBV6-1,TRBJ1-3,NA,many,CASSETDSPGNTIYF,TGTGCCAGCAGTGAAACAGACAGCCCTGGAAACACCATATATTTT
TRBV7-8,TRBJ1-2,TRBD1,many,CASSLGTGGDGYTF,TGTGCCAGCAGCCTAGGGACAGGGGGCGATGGCTACACCTTC
TRBV6-1,TRBJ2-2,NA,NA,CARSEAGIGELFF,TGTGCCAGAAGTGAAGCGGGCATCGGGGAGCTGTTCTTT
TRBV10-3,TRBJ2-1,NA,NA,CTIGQAPDEQFF,TGTACCATCGGCCAAGCACCCGATGAGCAGTTCTTC
TRBV4-1,TRBJ1-2,TRBD1,many,CASSHPGTRIRGPYGYTF,TGCGCCAGCAGCCACCCCGGGACACGAATCAGGGGGCCCTATGGCTACACCTTC
TRBV20-1,TRBJ2-7,NA,many,CSGTLADQGFSYEQYF,TGCAGTGGGACATTAGCGGACCAAGGGTTCTCCTACGAGCAGTACTTC
TRBV28,TRBJ1-1,NA,many,CASSLYYSAFF,TGTGCCAGCAGTTTATATTATTCAGCTTTCTTT
TRBV6-1,TRBJ1-5,NA,many,CASDTGSGQPQHF,TGTGCCAGCGATACGGGATCGGGTCAGCCCCAGCATTTT
TRBV20-1,TRBJ1-1,NA,NA,CSARMGSADTEAFF,TGCAGTGCTAGAATGGGGTCCGCGGACACTGAAGCTTTCTTT
TRBV7-9,TRBJ1-1,NA,many,CASSLALRANTEAFF,TGTGCCAGCAGCTTAGCGCTCAGGGCGAACACTGAAGCTTTCTTT
TRBV6-4,TRBJ2-1,TRBD1,many,CASSVGTGSRRNEQFF,TGTGCCAGCAGTGTCGGGACAGGGAGTCGTCGCAATGAGCAGTTCTTC
TRBV20-1,TRBJ1-1,TRBD1,many,CSAIIGTANTEAFF,TGCAGTGCTATAATAGGGACAGCGAACACTGAAGCTTTCTTT
TRBV20-1,TRBJ1-4,TRBD1,many,CSARDQGRGLEKLFF,TGCAGTGCTAGAGATCAGGGCAGGGGGCTTGAAAAACTGTTTTTT
TRBV19,TRBJ1-1,NA,NA,CASSTQVATEAFF,TGTGCCAGTAGTACGCAGGTTGCCACTGAAGCTTTCTTT
TRBV27,TRBJ2-2,NA,NA,CASSSDLWGTGELFF,TGTGCCAGCAGTTCGGACCTATGGGGCACCGGGGAGCTGTTTTTT
TRBV15,TRBJ2-5,TRBD2,NA,CATSRDKIVLAGETQYF,TGTGCCACCAGCAGAGATAAAATAGTACTAGCGGGGGAGACCCAGTACTTC
TRBV3-1,TRBJ2-7,TRBD2,NA,CASSQGTSGRLGEQYF,TGTGCCAGCAGCCAGGGAACTAGCGGGAGATTGGGAGAGCAGTACTTC
TRBV27,TRBJ2-7,NA,NA,CASSLNRAHEQYF,TGTGCCAGCAGTTTAAACAGGGCCCACGAGCAGTACTTC
TRBV13,TRBJ1-3,NA,NA,CASSTRGGRLSGNTIYF,TGTGCCAGCAGCACCCGGGGGGGGCGGCTGTCTGGAAACACCATATATTTT
TRBV19,TRBJ1-2,TRBD1,many,CASSGTGKYGYTF,TGTGCCAGTTCCGGGACAGGGAAGTATGGCTACACCTTC
TRBV7-8,TRBJ2-5,TRBD1,many,CASSYKDRAGETQYF,TGTGCCAGCAGCTATAAGGACAGGGCGGGGGAGACCCAGTACTTC
TRBV27,TRBJ1-6,NA,NA,CASRGTWGLNSPLHF,TGTGCCAGCAGGGGGACCTGGGGGCTGAATTCACCCCTCCACTTT
TRBV24-1,TRBJ1-1,TRBD1,many,CATSDHGQGANTEAFF,TGTGCCACCAGTGATCACGGACAGGGGGCGAACACTGAAGCTTTCTTT
TRBV6-1,TRBJ2-3,TRBD2,NA,CASSWGLAGGGGDTQYF,TGTGCCAGCAGCTGGGGACTAGCGGGGGGAGGGGGAGATACGCAGTATTTT
TRBV19,TRBJ1-1,TRBD1,many,CASSSGTGRLWGTEAFF,TGTGCCAGTAGTAGCGGGACAGGCCGTCTTTGGGGCACTGAAGCTTTCTTT
TRBV30,TRBJ2-3,TRBD2,many,CAWSTSDTDTQYF,TGTGCCTGGTCGACTAGCGACACAGATACGCAGTATTTT
TRBV10-3,TRBJ2-7,TRBD2,NA,CAISERLALSSGGEQYF,TGTGCCATCAGTGAGCGACTAGCCTTAAGTTCAGGTGGCGAGCAGTACTTC
TRBV28,TRBJ1-1,NA,NA,CASSLLARDMNTEAFF,TGTGCCAGCAGTTTACTTGCCAGAGACATGAACACTGAAGCCTTCTTT
TRBV28,TRBJ2-7,TRBD2,many,CASSPGGGPPPEQYF,TGTGCCAGCAGTCCCGGGGGGGGCCCTCCTCCCGAGCAGTACTTC
TRBV6-1,TRBJ1-1,NA,many,CASSGGGTEAFF,TGTGCCAGCAGTGGGGGTGGCACTGAAGCTTTCTTT
TRBV11-3,TRBJ2-3,TRBD2,many,CASSLDTSGTSTDTQYF,TGTGCCAGCAGCTTAGATACTAGCGGTACTAGCACAGATACGCAGTATTTT
TRBV12-3/TRBV12-4,TRBJ1-5,NA,NA,CASTRTAGNQPQHF,TGTGCCAGCACTAGGACGGCCGGGAATCAGCCCCAGCATTTT
TRBV6-5,TRBJ2-5,NA,many,CASSYRWQNQETQYF,TGTGCCAGCAGTTACCGGTGGCAGAATCAAGAGACCCAGTACTTC
TRBV29-1,TRBJ2-7,NA,once,CSVADRKAYEQYF,TGCAGCGTCGCGGACAGAAAAGCCTACGAGCAGTACTTC
TRBV10-3,TRBJ2-6,TRBD1,NA,CAIMGRKGAVMTF,TGTGCCATCATGGGGAGAAAGGGGGCGGTCATGACTTTC
TRBV4-1,TRBJ2-5,NA,few,CASSQTSGGNQETQYF,TGCGCCAGCAGCCAAACATCTGGGGGTAACCAAGAGACCCAGTACTTC
TRBV18,TRBJ2-3,NA,many,CASSPITDTQYF,TGTGCCAGCTCCCCGATCACAGATACGCAGTATTTT
TRBV6-1,TRBJ2-7,NA,many,CASRDPGETYEQYF,TGTGCCAGCAGAGACCCGGGAGAAACCTACGAGCAGTACTTC